Described below is a single T cell receptor (beta chain) sequence and its context. Its antigen is not identified. No DNA is given; TCRdb re-called the 10x single-cell sequencing reads and lists each CDR3 protein once. This sample contains about 780 distinct CDR3 sequences. Germline V gene lookup returns CDR1 LNHDA and CDR2 SQIVND (reference sequence). This CDR3 comprises 13 residues. The record originates from a study of CD8 T cells in cerebrospinal fluid in Alzheimer's disease. Findings of the study overall: Compared with controls, mild cognitive impairment or Alzheimer's disease patients showed higher maximum CSF clone percentages. Versus healthy subjects, Alzheimer's patients more often had clones of at least 3%.

A neurodegenerative disease comparison group consisted of Parkinson's disease patients. The sample taken for sequencing was cerebrospinal fluid. The receptor's source is a human donor with Parkinson's disease. The chain recombines TRBV19 with TRBJ1-4. CDR3: CASSRDLVGELFF.